This T cell receptor (beta chain) came from a study of cytomegalovirus exposure and HLA in healthy donors. Regarding the study as a whole: It was likely that a cluster of highly shared sequence variants was a sequencing artifact. More clonal expansion characterized HLA-associated TCR beta chains than equally common others in a later analysis.

Trimming left V 0 bases short and J 2 bases short, with 7 bases between. Germline CDR1 MGHRA, CDR2 YSYEKL. The CDR3 consists of 14 residues. Concerning this clone: Its antigen remains unidentified.

The PCR used 60 Vbeta and 13 Jbeta primers. The data were produced by immunoSEQ multiplex PCR, yet TCRdb's version contains in-frame clones alone and is incomplete. The repertoire holds approximately 140,000 clones, around four fifths seen once, with approximately 1.1% in the top ten. The sequence was obtained from a boy between 10 and 17 years old in good health and CMV-seronegative. This chain uses TRBV4-1 with TRBJ2-5; perhaps TRBD1 as D (5 bases). Sequencing was performed on PBMCs. As DNA, the CDR3 is TGCGCCAGCAGCCAAGAGGACACTCAAGAGACCCAGTACTTC. This encodes CASSQEDTQETQYF.